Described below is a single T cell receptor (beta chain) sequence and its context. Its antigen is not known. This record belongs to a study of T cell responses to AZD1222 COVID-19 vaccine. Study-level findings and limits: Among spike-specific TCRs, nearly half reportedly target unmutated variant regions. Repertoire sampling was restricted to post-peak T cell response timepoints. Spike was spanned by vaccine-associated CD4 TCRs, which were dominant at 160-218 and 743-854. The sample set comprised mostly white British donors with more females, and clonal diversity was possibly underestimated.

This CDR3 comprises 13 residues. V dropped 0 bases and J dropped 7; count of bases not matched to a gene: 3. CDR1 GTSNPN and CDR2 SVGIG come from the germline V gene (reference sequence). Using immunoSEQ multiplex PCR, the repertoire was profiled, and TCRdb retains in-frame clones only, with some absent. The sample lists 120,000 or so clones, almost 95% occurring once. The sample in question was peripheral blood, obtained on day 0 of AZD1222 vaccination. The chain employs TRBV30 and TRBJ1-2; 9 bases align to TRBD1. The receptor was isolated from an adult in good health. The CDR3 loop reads CAWSVGTGTGYTF. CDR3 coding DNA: TGTGCCTGGAGTGTCGGGACAGGGACTGGCTACACCTTC.